The clone carrying this TCR beta chain occurred a few times. Antigen unknown. At one boundary the junction diverges from the germline segment, which might be a read error. CDR3 size: 14 residues. The germline CDR1 and CDR2 sequences are SEHNR and FQNEAQ (reference sequence). TCRdb re-called the RT-PCR reads with MiXCR, one entry per CDR3 protein. Found here are a few hundred thousand distinct CDR3 sequences, approximately 21% of them singletons; the top ten hold about 9.3%. The sample originates from a study of response to subunit inactivated influenza vaccine. Notes on the study in general: Authors suggested each seasonal influenza vaccination recruits few new T cells.

V gene TRBV7-9 combines with J gene TRBJ2-1, with D possibly being TRBD1 (7 bases). This clonotype was sampled from a man aged 50 to 69 who received an inactivated influenza vaccine. The source was PBMCs from blood, collected about 20 months after vaccination. The CDR3 sequence is CASSLSGQHGRENF. Written as DNA, the CDR3 is TGTGCCAGCAGCTTGTCGGGACAGCATGGCCGGGAGAACTTC. Variable domain in full (rest from reference TRBV7-9 and TRBJ2-1): DTGVSQNPRHKITKRGQNVTFRCDPISEHNRLYWYRQTLGQGPEFLTYFQNEAQLEKSRLLSDRFSAERPKGSFSTLEIQRTEQGDSAMYLCASSLSGQHGRENFGPGTRLTVL.